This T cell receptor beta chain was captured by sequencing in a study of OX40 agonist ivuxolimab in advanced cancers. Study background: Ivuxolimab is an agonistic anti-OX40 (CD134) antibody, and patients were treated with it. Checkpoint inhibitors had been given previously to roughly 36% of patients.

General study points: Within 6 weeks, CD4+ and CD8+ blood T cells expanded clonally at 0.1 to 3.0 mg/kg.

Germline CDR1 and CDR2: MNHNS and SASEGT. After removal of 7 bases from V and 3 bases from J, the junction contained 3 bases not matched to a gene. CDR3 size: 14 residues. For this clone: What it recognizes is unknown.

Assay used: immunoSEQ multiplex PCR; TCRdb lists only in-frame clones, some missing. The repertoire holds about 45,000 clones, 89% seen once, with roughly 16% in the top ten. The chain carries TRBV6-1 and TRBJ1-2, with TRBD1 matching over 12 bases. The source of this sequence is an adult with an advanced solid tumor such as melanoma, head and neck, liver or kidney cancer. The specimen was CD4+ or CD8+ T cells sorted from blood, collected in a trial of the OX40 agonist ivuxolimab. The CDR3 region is CASKGTGGYYGYTF. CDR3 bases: TGTGCCAGCAAAGGGACAGGGGGCTACTATGGCTACACCTTC.